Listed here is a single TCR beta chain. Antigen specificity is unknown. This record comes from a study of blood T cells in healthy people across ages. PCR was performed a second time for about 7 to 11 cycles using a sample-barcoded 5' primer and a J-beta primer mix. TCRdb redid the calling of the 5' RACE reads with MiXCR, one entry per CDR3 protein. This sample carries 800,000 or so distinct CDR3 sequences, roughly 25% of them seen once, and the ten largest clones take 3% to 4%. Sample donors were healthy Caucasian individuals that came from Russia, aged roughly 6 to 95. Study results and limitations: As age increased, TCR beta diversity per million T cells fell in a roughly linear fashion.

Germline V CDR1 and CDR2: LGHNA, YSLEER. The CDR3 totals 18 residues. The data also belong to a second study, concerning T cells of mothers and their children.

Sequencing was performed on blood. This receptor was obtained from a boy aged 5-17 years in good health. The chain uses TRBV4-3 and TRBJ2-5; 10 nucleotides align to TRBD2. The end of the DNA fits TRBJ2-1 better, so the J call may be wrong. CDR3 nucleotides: TGCGCCAGCAGCCAAGATGGAGGAGCGGGAGGGCCGGGCAATGAGCAGTTCTTC. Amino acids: CASSQDGGAGGPGNEQFF.